A selection of T cell receptor beta chains follows, all from one sample in a study of beta chain features in type 1 diabetes. Only in-frame clones appear in the TCRdb table, and some are missing; sequencing was by immunoSEQ multiplex PCR. The sample yields around 150,000 clones, around 8% seen once. Sequencing used central memory CD4+ T cells from blood. These receptors were obtained from a woman younger than 30 with type 1 diabetes. Both conserved end residues are part of each CDR3. The D gene is left open where the match is weak. For some rows the clone size is stated as once, few or many, or as a class when expanded; others skip it.

>TRBD1|few|TRBV18|TRBJ1-1
CASSPGTGGLNTEAFF
TGTGCCAGCTCACCTGGGACAGGGGGCTTGAACACTGAAGCTTTCTTT
>NA|few|TRBV7-9|TRBJ2-2
CASRKGGTGELFF
TGTGCCAGCAGGAAAGGCGGCACCGGGGAGCTGTTTTTT
>TRBD1|few|TRBV10-2|TRBJ1-1
CASSLDRATEAFF
TGCGCCAGCAGCCTCGACAGGGCTACTGAAGCTTTCTTT
>NA|few|TRBV4-3|TRBJ1-3
CASSQDLAGISGNTIYF
TGCGCCAGCAGCCAAGATCTGGCGGGGATCTCTGGAAACACCATATATTTT
>TRBD1|NA|TRBV6-1|TRBJ2-5
CASSDRGLVEETQYF
TGTGCCAGCAGTGACAGGGGGCTGGTGGAAGAGACCCAGTACTTC
>TRBD2|NA|TRBV27|TRBJ2-5
CASSILTSGVMQETQYF
TGTGCCAGCAGTATCCTTACTAGCGGCGTTATGCAAGAGACCCAGTACTTC
>TRBD1|NA|TRBV15|TRBJ2-3
CATSPDRGYTDTQYF
TGTGCCACCAGTCCAGACAGGGGTTACACAGATACGCAGTATTTT
>TRBD1|NA|TRBV10-3|TRBJ2-7
CAIGSGQDSTRQYF
TGTGCCATCGGGAGCGGACAGGATAGTACGAGGCAGTACTTC
>TRBD1|NA|TRBV9|TRBJ2-6
CASSGRGQARSGANVLTF
TGTGCCAGCAGCGGGAGGGGACAGGCGCGCTCTGGGGCCAACGTCCTGACTTTC
>NA|NA|TRBV18|TRBJ2-5
CASSRGAQETQYF
TGTGCCAGCTCACGCGGGGCCCAAGAGACCCAGTACTTC
>TRBD1|NA|TRBV11-2|TRBJ2-2
CASSLRTGLNTGELFF
TGTGCCAGCAGCTTAAGGACAGGCCTGAACACCGGGGAGCTGTTTTTT
>NA|NA|TRBV7-9|TRBJ2-2
CASSSWSSGGELFF
TGTGCCAGCAGCTCGTGGTCCTCGGGCGGGGAGCTGTTTTTT
>TRBD1|NA|TRBV28|TRBJ2-7
CASKGGGTGNYEQYF
TGTGCCAGCAAAGGGGGGGGGACAGGGAATTACGAGCAGTACTTC
>NA|few|TRBV7-2|TRBJ2-3
CASSDGGGAPTDTQYF
TGTGCCAGCAGCGACGGCGGTGGGGCCCCAACAGATACGCAGTATTTT
>TRBD2|NA|TRBV27|TRBJ2-3
CASSPSGRYTDTQYF
TGTGCCAGCAGCCCTAGCGGGAGATACACAGATACGCAGTATTTT
>NA|few|TRBV7-2|TRBJ1-2
CASSLGPYQASNYGYTF
TGTGCCAGCAGCTTGGGGCCCTACCAGGCGTCTAACTATGGCTACACCTTC
>NA|few|TRBV4-3|TRBJ1-2
CASSQDQRGGYTF
TGCGCCAGCAGCCAAGACCAGAGAGGTGGCTACACCTTC
>NA|few|TRBV9|TRBJ2-3
CASSVGLEPDTQYF
TGTGCCAGCAGCGTAGGGTTGGAGCCAGATACGCAGTATTTT
>TRBD1|few|TRBV10-3|TRBJ2-3
CAISDRDREDTQYF
TGTGCCATCAGTGACCGGGACAGGGAGGATACGCAGTATTTT
>NA|few|TRBV5-6|TRBJ1-2
CASSQARLSYTF
TGTGCCAGCAGCCAAGCCCGACTGAGCTACACCTTC
>TRBD1|NA|TRBV7-9|TRBJ1-2
CASSAGQGDYGYTF
TGTGCCAGCAGCGCAGGACAGGGGGACTATGGCTACACCTTC
>NA|few|TRBV7-2|TRBJ2-3
CASSLQGTDTQYF
TGTGCCAGCAGCTTACAGGGCACAGATACGCAGTATTTT
>NA|NA|TRBV6-6|TRBJ1-5
CASSSEDQPQHF
TGTGCCAGCAGCTCGGAGGATCAGCCCCAGCATTTT
>TRBD2|few|TRBV12-5|TRBJ2-3
CASDRGGADTQYF
TGTGCTAGTGACCGGGGGGGCGCAGATACGCAGTATTTT
>TRBD1|few|TRBV18|TRBJ2-1
CASSPRTGVDEQFF
TGTGCCAGCTCACCCCGGACAGGGGTGGATGAGCAGTTCTTC
>TRBD1|few|TRBV4-3|TRBJ2-1
CASSQDRQGVRNEQFF
TGCGCCAGCAGCCAAGATCGCCAGGGGGTACGAAATGAGCAGTTCTTC
>NA|NA|TRBV7-2|TRBJ2-2
CASSLDRNTGELFF
TGTGCCAGCAGCTTAGATCGGAACACCGGGGAGCTGTTTTTT
>NA|NA|TRBV19|TRBJ1-1
CASSIDPRTASAFF
TGTGCCAGTAGTATAGATCCCCGGACAGCCAGCGCTTTCTTT
>TRBD1|many|TRBV5-1|TRBJ2-3
CASSWGTGGDTQYF
TGCGCCAGCAGCTGGGGGACAGGGGGAGATACGCAGTATTTT
>TRBD1|NA|TRBV11-2|TRBJ2-5
CASNRQGSGTQYF
TGTGCCAGCAATCGACAGGGATCGGGGACCCAGTACTTC
>NA|few|TRBV11-2|TRBJ2-7
CASGHGGAYEQYF
TGTGCCAGCGGCCACGGGGGAGCCTACGAGCAGTACTTC
>TRBD2|few|TRBV29-1|TRBJ2-5
CSVARLAGQETQYF
TGCAGCGTTGCCAGACTAGCGGGGCAAGAGACCCAGTACTTC
>NA|NA|TRBV27|TRBJ1-2
CASSLTGVWGYTF
TGTGCCAGCAGTTTAACGGGGGTGTGGGGCTACACCTTC
>TRBD1|few|TRBV7-3|TRBJ2-7
CASSPGQGSGEQYF
TGTGCCAGCAGCCCGGGACAGGGGTCGGGCGAGCAGTACTTC
>TRBD1|few|TRBV11-2|TRBJ1-2
CASSRGGDPYGYTF
TGTGCCAGCAGCCGAGGGGGCGATCCCTATGGCTACACCTTC
>NA|NA|TRBV10-3|TRBJ1-2
CAISEPTRGYTF
TGTGCCATCAGTGAGCCCACGAGGGGCTACACCTTC
>NA|NA|TRBV7-9|TRBJ1-5
CASSSSGGNQPQHF
TGTGCCAGCAGCTCCTCGGGGGGCAATCAGCCCCAGCATTTT
>TRBD2|few|TRBV28|TRBJ2-1
CASSSSLAGVNEQFF
TGTGCCAGCAGTTCTTCCCTAGCGGGAGTCAATGAGCAGTTCTTC
>TRBD1|NA|TRBV29-1|TRBJ1-1
CSVDRDRERGGSFF
TGCAGCGTCGATCGGGACAGGGAGAGGGGAGGATCTTTCTTT
>NA|few|TRBV9|TRBJ1-5
CASSVDVNQPQHF
TGTGCCAGCAGCGTAGATGTAAATCAGCCCCAGCATTTT
>NA|few|TRBV6-6|TRBJ1-5
CASTSLSNQPQHF
TGTGCCAGCACCTCTTTAAGCAATCAGCCCCAGCATTTT
>NA|NA|TRBV18|TRBJ1-3
CASSSGLRDTIYF
TGTGCCAGCTCGTCGGGTCTTCGGGACACCATATATTTT
>NA|NA|TRBV14|TRBJ1-2
CASSLRGNYGYTF
TGTGCCAGCAGCCTCAGGGGCAACTATGGCTACACCTTC
>NA|few|TRBV5-6|TRBJ2-1
CASSLWTHEQFF
TGTGCCAGCAGCCTTTGGACTCATGAGCAGTTCTTC
>NA|few|TRBV30|TRBJ2-2
CAWKKGTGELFF
TGTGCCTGGAAAAAGGGGACCGGGGAGCTGTTTTTT
>NA|NA|TRBV5-4|TRBJ1-2
CASSPPTQGTGRIYGYTF
TGCGCCAGCAGTCCACCTACTCAGGGCACCGGGAGGATTTATGGCTACACCTTC
>NA|NA|TRBV7-2|TRBJ2-7
CASSSNPTIVLDKQYF
TGTGCCAGCAGCTCAAACCCCACCATAGTATTGGACAAGCAGTACTTC
>TRBD1|few|TRBV6-5|TRBJ2-7
CASSSPTGTGYEQYF
TGTGCCAGCAGTTCCCCGACAGGGACCGGCTACGAGCAGTACTTC
>NA|few|TRBV4-3|TRBJ2-1
CASSQEGVDDEQFF
TGCGCCAGCAGCCAAGAAGGGGTGGATGATGAGCAGTTCTTC
>NA|NA|TRBV4-3|TRBJ1-2
CASSQDSHGGYTF
TGCGCCAGCAGCCAAGATTCCCACGGTGGCTACACCTTC
>TRBD2|few|TRBV4-3|TRBJ2-1
CASSQESGLAAYNEQFF
TGCGCCAGCAGCCAAGAATCGGGACTAGCGGCCTACAATGAGCAGTTCTTC
>TRBD1|few|TRBV5-4|TRBJ1-4
CASSAQGVDEKLFF
TGTGCCAGCAGCGCACAGGGGGTAGATGAAAAACTGTTTTTT
>NA|NA|TRBV30|TRBJ1-5
CAWQNDNTDQPQHF
TGTGCCTGGCAAAATGACAACACGGATCAGCCCCAGCATTTT
>TRBD2|NA|TRBV14|TRBJ2-3
CASSPLGLAGVLDTQYF
TGTGCCAGCAGCCCACTCGGACTAGCGGGAGTTTTAGATACGCAGTATTTT
>TRBD2|NA|TRBV5-1|TRBJ2-1
CASSFLLAGDGNEQFF
TGCGCCAGCAGCTTCTTACTAGCGGGAGATGGTAATGAGCAGTTCTTC